This T cell receptor beta chain was identified in a study of Ad26.COV2.S vaccination and SARS-CoV-2 variants. General study points: The TCR breadth and depth analyses may have understated or missed part of the total T cell responses. Greater spike-specific TCR breadth was seen in vaccine recipients than in placebo recipients. Similar non-spike TCR breadth was seen in vaccine and placebo recipients.

The CDR3 length is 18 residues. CDR1 and CDR2 (germline): ENHRY, SYGVKD. Trimming at V came to 0 bases and at J to 3 bases, leaving 13 bases not matched to a gene. For this clone: What it recognizes is unknown.

Some clones are missing from TCRdb's copy, which holds only in-frame ones; the method was immunoSEQ multiplex PCR. The sample lists about 250,000 clones, 70% to 90% occurring once. Treatment noted: over 15 received Ad26.COV2.S at low or high dose, single or two shots; a few received placebo; per-sample allocation not given. Vaccine and placebo recipients were sampled on day 63 after the first injection. Sequenced material: peripheral blood, taken in a trial of Ad26.COV2.S vaccine versus placebo. This chain connects TRBV10-3 to TRBJ2-7; 8 bases agree with TRBD1. The origin of this receptor is a person aged 18-65 years who received the Ad26.COV2.S COVID-19 vaccine or a placebo. The CDR3 loop reads CAISESGARGRKGYEQYF. CDR3 sequence (DNA): TGTGCCATCAGTGAGTCGGGCGCCAGGGGGCGAAAAGGCTACGAGCAGTACTTC.